These T cell receptor beta chains were read from a single sample in a study of T-cell reconstitution after alpha-beta-depleted transplantation in children. TCRdb re-derived calls from the PCR reads in MiXCR, one entry per CDR3 protein. The sample carries a few hundred thousand distinct CDR3 sequences, roughly a quarter recorded once. This specimen was PBMCs, taken before TCRalphabeta/CD19-depleted stem cell transplant. These receptors were collected from a boy less than two years old with Wiskott-Aldrich syndrome, due to receive a stem cell transplant. Both conserved end residues are part of each CDR3. Fields, in order: D gene, clone size, V gene, J gene, CDR3 protein, CDR3 DNA. D genes are given only for firm matches. Size is stated for part of the rows, as once, few or many counts, or as a class when the clone is expanded.

D gene: TRBD2
clone size: .
V gene: TRBV7-9
J gene: TRBJ2-4
CDR3 protein: CASSLLGGRDAKNIQYF
CDR3 DNA: TGTGCCAGCAGCTTACTTGGCGGGAGGGACGCCAAAAACATTCAGTACTTC

D gene: .
clone size: .
V gene: TRBV19
J gene: TRBJ1-1
CDR3 protein: CASSKIGSLFKMNTEAFF
CDR3 DNA: TGTGCCAGTAGTAAAATCGGCAGCCTCTTTAAAATGAACACTGAAGCTTTCTTT

D gene: .
clone size: .
V gene: TRBV29-1
J gene: TRBJ2-1
CDR3 protein: CSAGKDRYNEQFF
CDR3 DNA: TGCAGCGCTGGGAAGGATCGTTACAATGAGCAGTTCTTC

D gene: .
clone size: .
V gene: TRBV20-1
J gene: TRBJ1-2
CDR3 protein: CSARETSNYGYTF
CDR3 DNA: TGCAGTGCTAGAGAGACATCTAACTATGGCTACACCTTC

D gene: .
clone size: .
V gene: TRBV12-3/TRBV12-4
J gene: TRBJ2-7
CDR3 protein: CASSPNDRSSYEQYF
CDR3 DNA: TGTGCCAGCAGTCCCAATGACAGGAGCTCCTACGAGCAGTACTTC

D gene: TRBD1
clone size: few
V gene: TRBV3-1
J gene: TRBJ2-4
CDR3 protein: CASSQTGLDIQYF
CDR3 DNA: TGTGCCAGCAGCCAGACAGGGTTGGACATTCAGTACTTC

D gene: .
clone size: .
V gene: TRBV19
J gene: TRBJ2-6
CDR3 protein: CASRSLGAYSSGANVLTF
CDR3 DNA: TGTGCCAGTAGGTCTTTGGGGGCTTACTCCTCTGGGGCCAACGTCCTGACTTTC

D gene: TRBD1
clone size: few
V gene: TRBV27
J gene: TRBJ2-1
CDR3 protein: CASSLRDRVTYNEQFF
CDR3 DNA: TGTGCCAGCAGTTTAAGGGACAGGGTTACCTACAATGAGCAGTTCTTC

D gene: .
clone size: few
V gene: TRBV5-1
J gene: TRBJ1-2
CDR3 protein: CASSTGLGGYGYTF
CDR3 DNA: TGCGCCAGCAGCACGGGACTTGGAGGCTATGGCTACACCTTC

D gene: .
clone size: few
V gene: TRBV28
J gene: TRBJ1-5
CDR3 protein: CASSLRQGGNQPQHF
CDR3 DNA: TGTGCCAGCAGTTTACGGCAGGGAGGCAATCAGCCCCAGCATTTT

D gene: .
clone size: .
V gene: TRBV6-1
J gene: TRBJ1-1
CDR3 protein: CASSELGTEAFF
CDR3 DNA: TGTGCCAGCAGTGAACTGGGCACTGAAGCTTTCTTT

D gene: .
clone size: .
V gene: TRBV5-1
J gene: TRBJ2-3
CDR3 protein: CASSVSRGDTQYF
CDR3 DNA: TGCGCCAGCAGCGTATCCAGGGGAGATACGCAGTATTTT

D gene: TRBD1
clone size: few
V gene: TRBV28
J gene: TRBJ2-1
CDR3 protein: CASSLDRGQQFF
CDR3 DNA: TGTGCCAGCAGTTTAGACAGGGGTCAGCAGTTCTTC

D gene: TRBD1
clone size: .
V gene: TRBV4-1
J gene: TRBJ2-1
CDR3 protein: CASSQGIWTGVSYNEQFF
CDR3 DNA: TGCGCCAGCAGCCAAGGGATATGGACAGGGGTCTCCTACAATGAGCAGTTCTTC

D gene: TRBD1
clone size: .
V gene: TRBV7-2
J gene: TRBJ1-5
CDR3 protein: CASSLTGGRDQPQHF
CDR3 DNA: TGTGCCAGCAGCCTAACAGGGGGAAGGGATCAGCCCCAGCATTTT

D gene: .
clone size: .
V gene: TRBV7-9
J gene: TRBJ1-1
CDR3 protein: CASSFGPGMNTEAFF
CDR3 DNA: TGTGCCAGCAGCTTTGGGCCCGGGATGAACACTGAAGCTTTCTTT

D gene: .
clone size: few
V gene: TRBV15
J gene: TRBJ2-7
CDR3 protein: CATSRDWVIEQYF
CDR3 DNA: TGTGCCACCAGCAGAGATTGGGTAATAGAGCAGTACTTC

D gene: .
clone size: few
V gene: TRBV5-6
J gene: TRBJ2-5
CDR3 protein: CASSTYREGETQYF
CDR3 DNA: TGTGCCAGCAGCACGTACAGGGAAGGGGAGACCCAGTACTTC

D gene: .
clone size: .
V gene: TRBV12-3/TRBV12-4
J gene: TRBJ2-5
CDR3 protein: CASQGLETQYF
CDR3 DNA: TGTGCCAGCCAGGGCTTGGAGACCCAGTACTTC

D gene: .
clone size: few
V gene: TRBV18
J gene: TRBJ1-1
CDR3 protein: CASSPVAKVGTEAFF
CDR3 DNA: TGTGCCAGCTCACCAGTAGCTAAGGTGGGGACTGAAGCTTTCTTT

D gene: TRBD2
clone size: .
V gene: TRBV24-1
J gene: TRBJ2-1
CDR3 protein: CATSDRLAGSNEQFF
CDR3 DNA: TGTGCCACCAGTGACCGACTAGCGGGGTCTAATGAGCAGTTCTTC

D gene: .
clone size: .
V gene: TRBV15
J gene: TRBJ1-5
CDR3 protein: CATKEGRAGRSNQPQHF
CDR3 DNA: TGTGCCACCAAAGAGGGTCGGGCAGGGAGAAGCAATCAGCCCCAGCATTTT

D gene: TRBD2
clone size: few
V gene: TRBV24-1
J gene: TRBJ2-1
CDR3 protein: CATSDPGLAGPSYNEQFF
CDR3 DNA: TGTGCCACCAGTGACCCTGGATTAGCGGGGCCTAGTTACAATGAGCAGTTCTTC

D gene: TRBD1
clone size: .
V gene: TRBV6-1
J gene: TRBJ1-5
CDR3 protein: CASSEAGGRNQPQHF
CDR3 DNA: TGTGCCAGCAGTGAGGCAGGGGGGCGCAATCAGCCCCAGCATTTT

D gene: TRBD1
clone size: .
V gene: TRBV10-3
J gene: TRBJ2-7
CDR3 protein: CAISESGQGIGEQYF
CDR3 DNA: TGTGCCATCAGTGAATCGGGACAGGGAATAGGCGAGCAGTACTTC

D gene: TRBD2
clone size: .
V gene: TRBV5-1
J gene: TRBJ2-1
CDR3 protein: CASSFGLADVNEQFF
CDR3 DNA: TGCGCCAGCAGTTTCGGACTAGCGGACGTCAATGAGCAGTTCTTC

D gene: .
clone size: few
V gene: TRBV15
J gene: TRBJ2-2
CDR3 protein: CATSTSSGELFF
CDR3 DNA: TGTGCCACCAGCACTAGCTCCGGGGAGCTGTTTTTT

D gene: .
clone size: .
V gene: TRBV12-3/TRBV12-4
J gene: TRBJ2-1
CDR3 protein: CASSAGLLYNEQFF
CDR3 DNA: TGTGCCAGCAGTGCGGGACTCCTGTACAATGAGCAGTTCTTC

D gene: TRBD1
clone size: .
V gene: TRBV5-1
J gene: TRBJ1-3
CDR3 protein: CASSFGTANSGNTIYF
CDR3 DNA: TGCGCCAGCAGCTTCGGGACAGCAAACTCTGGAAACACCATATATTTT

D gene: .
clone size: .
V gene: TRBV12-3/TRBV12-4
J gene: TRBJ2-3
CDR3 protein: CASSLEGLPSDTQYF
CDR3 DNA: TGTGCCAGCAGTTTAGAGGGCCTCCCCTCGGATACGCAGTATTTT

D gene: .
clone size: .
V gene: TRBV15
J gene: TRBJ2-7
CDR3 protein: CATSRGDGPTYEQYF
CDR3 DNA: TGTGCCACCAGCAGAGGGGACGGCCCAACCTACGAGCAGTACTTC

D gene: .
clone size: few
V gene: TRBV5-1
J gene: TRBJ2-6
CDR3 protein: CASSLNGANVLTF
CDR3 DNA: TGCGCCAGCAGCTTGAACGGGGCCAACGTCCTGACTTTC

D gene: .
clone size: .
V gene: TRBV29-1
J gene: TRBJ2-7
CDR3 protein: CSAETGSYEQYF
CDR3 DNA: TGCAGCGCTGAGACGGGCTCCTACGAGCAGTACTTC

D gene: TRBD2
clone size: .
V gene: TRBV3-1
J gene: TRBJ2-1
CDR3 protein: CASSQPSGRPYNEQFF
CDR3 DNA: TGTGCCAGCAGCCAACCTAGCGGGAGGCCCTACAATGAGCAGTTCTTC

D gene: .
clone size: once
V gene: TRBV6-5
J gene: TRBJ2-1
CDR3 protein: CASSSKLGFYNEQFF
CDR3 DNA: TGTGCCAGCAGTTCCAAACTAGGTTTCTACAATGAGCAGTTCTTC

D gene: TRBD1
clone size: few
V gene: TRBV5-1
J gene: TRBJ1-1
CDR3 protein: CASSLGQGSTFF
CDR3 DNA: TGCGCCAGCAGCTTGGGACAGGGAAGTACTTTCTTT

D gene: .
clone size: few
V gene: TRBV5-1
J gene: TRBJ2-1
CDR3 protein: CASSLEGEGYNEQFF
CDR3 DNA: TGCGCCAGCAGCTTGGAGGGTGAGGGATACAATGAGCAGTTCTTC

D gene: TRBD2
clone size: .
V gene: TRBV20-1
J gene: TRBJ2-3
CDR3 protein: CSARVGGRGTDTQYF
CDR3 DNA: TGCAGTGCTAGAGTAGGCGGGAGAGGGACAGATACGCAGTATTTT

D gene: TRBD2
clone size: few
V gene: TRBV27
J gene: TRBJ2-2
CDR3 protein: CASSLSGLAGNTGELFF
CDR3 DNA: TGTGCCAGCAGTTTATCTGGGCTAGCGGGCAACACCGGGGAGCTGTTTTTT

D gene: .
clone size: .
V gene: TRBV4-2
J gene: TRBJ2-3
CDR3 protein: CASSQELIAAYTDTQYF
CDR3 DNA: TGTGCCAGCAGCCAAGAGTTAATAGCCGCCTACACAGATACGCAGTATTTT

D gene: .
clone size: few
V gene: TRBV27
J gene: TRBJ1-6
CDR3 protein: CASKYSWDSPLHF
CDR3 DNA: TGTGCCAGCAAATACAGTTGGGACTCACCCCTCCACTTT

D gene: TRBD1
clone size: few
V gene: TRBV15
J gene: TRBJ2-7
CDR3 protein: CATSNPNRGFHEQYF
CDR3 DNA: TGTGCCACCAGCAACCCCAACAGGGGCTTCCACGAGCAGTACTTC

D gene: .
clone size: .
V gene: TRBV11-1
J gene: TRBJ2-7
CDR3 protein: CASRRPGSSEQYF
CDR3 DNA: TGTGCCAGCAGGAGACCCGGGAGTAGCGAGCAGTACTTC

D gene: .
clone size: few
V gene: TRBV5-1
J gene: TRBJ2-7
CDR3 protein: CASSPDTYSYEQYF
CDR3 DNA: TGCGCCAGCAGCCCGGACACCTACTCCTACGAGCAGTACTTC

D gene: .
clone size: few
V gene: TRBV7-9
J gene: TRBJ2-2
CDR3 protein: CASSRDGGELFF
CDR3 DNA: TGTGCCAGCAGCCGGGACGGCGGGGAGCTGTTTTTT

D gene: .
clone size: few
V gene: TRBV28
J gene: TRBJ2-1
CDR3 protein: CASTKRPNNEQFF
CDR3 DNA: TGTGCCAGCACCAAAAGACCGAACAATGAGCAGTTCTTC

D gene: .
clone size: .
V gene: TRBV12-3/TRBV12-4
J gene: TRBJ1-2
CDR3 protein: CASSFAGSNYGYTF
CDR3 DNA: TGTGCCAGCAGTTTCGCAGGGTCGAACTATGGCTACACCTTC

D gene: .
clone size: .
V gene: TRBV29-1
J gene: TRBJ2-7
CDR3 protein: CSVASGPRYEQYF
CDR3 DNA: TGCAGCGTTGCTTCGGGACCCCGCTACGAGCAGTACTTC

D gene: .
clone size: few
V gene: TRBV13
J gene: TRBJ2-3
CDR3 protein: CASSFWGQADTQYF
CDR3 DNA: TGTGCCAGCAGCTTCTGGGGGCAGGCAGATACGCAGTATTTT

D gene: .
clone size: few
V gene: TRBV5-1
J gene: TRBJ2-5
CDR3 protein: CASSEPDGQETQYF
CDR3 DNA: TGCGCCAGCAGCGAACCTGACGGTCAAGAGACCCAGTACTTC

D gene: .
clone size: .
V gene: TRBV24-1
J gene: TRBJ2-1
CDR3 protein: CATSAVNEQFF
CDR3 DNA: TGTGCCACCAGTGCTGTCAATGAGCAGTTCTTC

D gene: .
clone size: .
V gene: TRBV7-2
J gene: TRBJ2-1
CDR3 protein: CASSFPTGYNEQFF
CDR3 DNA: TGTGCCAGCAGTTTCCCGACAGGCTACAATGAGCAGTTCTTC

D gene: .
clone size: .
V gene: TRBV28
J gene: TRBJ1-3
CDR3 protein: CASKRPLSGNTIYF
CDR3 DNA: TGTGCCAGCAAAAGGCCACTCTCTGGAAACACCATATATTTT

D gene: .
clone size: .
V gene: TRBV20-1
J gene: TRBJ1-2
CDR3 protein: CSARSWGQSYGYTF
CDR3 DNA: TGCAGTGCTAGAAGTTGGGGACAAAGTTATGGCTACACCTTC

D gene: .
clone size: few
V gene: TRBV5-1
J gene: TRBJ2-1
CDR3 protein: CASSLAGSLYNEQFF
CDR3 DNA: TGCGCCAGCAGCTTGGCGGGTAGCTTATACAATGAGCAGTTCTTC

D gene: TRBD1
clone size: .
V gene: TRBV2
J gene: TRBJ1-5
CDR3 protein: CASSKTGRGEVQPQHF
CDR3 DNA: TGTGCCAGCTCCAAAACGGGCAGGGGGGAGGTTCAGCCCCAGCATTTT

D gene: .
clone size: few
V gene: TRBV29-1
J gene: TRBJ1-2
CDR3 protein: CSVEAGSYGYTF
CDR3 DNA: TGCAGCGTTGAAGCAGGGAGCTATGGCTACACCTTC